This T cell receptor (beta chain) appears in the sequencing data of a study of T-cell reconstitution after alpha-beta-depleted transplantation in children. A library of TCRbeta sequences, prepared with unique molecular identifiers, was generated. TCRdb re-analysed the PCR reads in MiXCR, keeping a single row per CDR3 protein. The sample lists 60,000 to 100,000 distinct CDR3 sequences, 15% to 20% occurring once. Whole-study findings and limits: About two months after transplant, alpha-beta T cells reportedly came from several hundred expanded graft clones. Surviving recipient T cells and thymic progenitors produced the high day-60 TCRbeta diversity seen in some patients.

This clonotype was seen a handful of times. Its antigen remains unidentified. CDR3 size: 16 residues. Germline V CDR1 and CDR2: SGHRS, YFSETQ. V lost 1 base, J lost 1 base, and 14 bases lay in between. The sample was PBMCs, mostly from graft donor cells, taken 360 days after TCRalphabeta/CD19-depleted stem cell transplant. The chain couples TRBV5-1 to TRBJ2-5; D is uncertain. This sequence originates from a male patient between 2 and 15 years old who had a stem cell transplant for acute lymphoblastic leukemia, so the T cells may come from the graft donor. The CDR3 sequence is CASSLFRNSAQETQYF. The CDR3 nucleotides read TGCGCCAGCAGCTTGTTTCGCAACTCTGCCCAAGAGACCCAGTACTTC.